Below, 26 T cell receptor beta chains from the same sample are listed, as sequenced in a study of blood T cell repertoires in COVID-19. Libraries were prepared by immunoSEQ multiplex PCR; TCRdb keeps only in-frame clonotypes and omits some of them. The data hold 320,000 or so clones, with about nine tenths observed a single time. Sequencing was performed on PBMCs or T cells enriched from blood (not recorded which). These receptors were taken from a man between 60 and 75 years old who had recovered from COVID-19.

V usage is TRBV21-1 and J usage is TRBJ1-2. TRBV21-1 is labeled a pseudogene. The CDR3 covers 15 residues. The CDR3 loop is CASSLGGAGNYGYTF. For the CDR3, the DNA is TGTGCCAGCAGCCTGGGGGGGGCAGGGAACTATGGCTACACCTTC.

This clone is a singleton in its sample. This chain uses TRBV5-1 with TRBJ2-6; TRBD1 matches 12 bases. Germline V gives CDR1 SGHRS, CDR2 YFSETQ. Germline trimming cut 4 bases from V and 4 bases from J; bases unmatched to any gene: 12. This CDR3 region has 19 residues. The CDR3 bases are TGCGCCAGCAGCAACGTACCGGGACAGGGGGCGTTGGGGGCCAACGTCCTGACTTTC. This encodes CASSNVPGQGALGANVLTF.

The CDR3, as DNA: TGTGCCAGCAGCTTCATCCAGGGGCCTGCAGGTTCACCCCTCCACTTT. It codes for CASSFIQGPAGSPLHF. V usage is TRBV7-2 and J usage is TRBJ1-6, with a tentative D call TRBD1 (6 bases). The CDR3 length is 16 residues. Trimming cost V 3 bases and J 9 bases, with 18 bases left between them. The germline V gene has CDR1 SGHTA and CDR2 FQGNSA.

The genes are TRBV3-1 (or the pseudogene TRBV3-2) and TRBJ2-5; 7 bases are shared with TRBD2. The CDR3 runs to 14 residues. J was trimmed by 4 bases and V by 4 bases; bases with no gene match: 6. Germline CDR1 LGHDT, CDR2 YNNKEL (reference sequence). DNA of the CDR3: TGTGCCAGCAGCCCCCTAGCGGCGGGAGAGACCCAGTACTTC. Residues: CASSPLAAGETQYF.

This clone showed up just a few times. The V call is TRBV19, the J call TRBJ1-1, with D possibly TRBD1 on 5 matching bases. CDR3 length: 13 residues. The germline gives CDR1 LNHDA, CDR2 SQIVND (reference sequence). V was shortened by 3 bases and J by 1 base, with 6 bases between the two germline ends. CDR3 coding DNA: TGTGCCAGTAGTATGGGGCGGAACACTGAAGCTTTCTTT. Translation: CASSMGRNTEAFF.

In DNA, the CDR3 is TGTGCCAGCAGACTAGCGGGAGCCGGCTACGAGCAGTACTTC. Its translation is CASRLAGAGYEQYF. The chain combines TRBV28 with TRBJ2-7; TRBD2 matches 11 bases. This CDR3 has 14 amino acids. Germline CDR1 is MDHEN and CDR2 is SYDVKM. V gave up 6 bases and J gave up 3 bases; unmatched junction bases: 4.

The rearrangement uses TRBV1 and TRBJ1-2; TRBD1, as called in the table, went unchecked against the DNA. TRBV1 is recorded as a pseudogene. CDR3 size: 17 residues. CDR3 in DNA: TGCACCAGCAGCCCTTCAAAGGAGCAGGGGGCAGAAGGGGGCTACACCTTC. It codes for CTSSPSKEQGAEGGYTF.

The V call is TRBV5-1, the J call TRBJ2-1; TRBD2 matches 9 bases. V shed 2 bases, J shed 6 bases, and the junction held 12 bases outside the gene matches. The CDR3 contains 17 residues. Germline V gives CDR1 SGHRS, CDR2 YFSETQ. CDR3 coding DNA: TGCGCCAGCAGCTTCCAGGCTATAGCGGGAGTGGTCAATGAGCAGTTCTTC. This sequence encodes CASSFQAIAGVVNEQFF.

The chain has TRBV28 and TRBJ2-7; TRBD2 might be the D (8 bases). CDR1 is MDHEN and CDR2 is SYDVKM in the germline V gene. V shed 11 bases and J shed 3 bases, with 20 bases lying between them. The CDR3 is 14 amino acids. The DNA of the CDR3 is TGTGCCGCCCGGGGGGGGACAGCCTTCTACGAGCAGTACTTC. Translation: CAARGGTAFYEQYF.

This clone was picked up one time. The same CDR3 is also encoded by other DNA sequences in this sample. This chain uses TRBV5-1 with TRBJ2-7, with 8 nucleotides matching TRBD2. In germline, CDR1 is SGHRS, CDR2 YFSETQ. CDR3 length: 15 amino acids. Trimming cost V 0 bases and J 3 bases; bases outside gene matches: 5. The CDR3 loop is CASSLVVAGNYEQYF. CDR3 in DNA: TGCGCCAGCAGCTTGGTGGTAGCGGGGAACTACGAGCAGTACTTC.

The genes are TRBV6-2 or TRBV6-3 and TRBJ2-1; 8 nucleotides line up with TRBD2. The CDR3 loop spans 17 amino acids. V shed 6 bases and J 10 bases; nucleotides not matched to a gene: 20. Germline V lookup: CDR1 MNHEY, CDR2 SVGEGT. CDR3 region: CASSRLVGREAPREQFF. CDR3 nucleotide sequence: TGTGCCAGCAGCCGACTGGTTGGGCGGGAGGCCCCCAGGGAGCAGTTCTTC.

This clone was picked up one time. The chain is built from TRBV29-1 and TRBJ2-7; 9 bases line up with TRBD1. The CDR3 length is 15 residues. CDR1 SQVTM and CDR2 ANQGSEA come from the germline V gene. The ends lost 6 bases at V and 4 bases at J; junction bases unmatched: 13. The CDR3 loop is CSVTGQGSGRYEQYF. CDR3 bases: TGCAGCGTAACCGGACAGGGGTCGGGGCGGTACGAGCAGTACTTC.

The rearrangement uses TRBV19 and TRBJ2-3; the match to TRBD1 covers 8 bases. The V segment lost 3 bases and the J segment 2 bases; nucleotides outside the gene matches: 4. This CDR3 contains 15 residues. The germline gives CDR1 LNHDA, CDR2 SQIVND (reference sequence). CDR3 sequence reads: CASSMGTGITDTQYF. In DNA, the CDR3 is TGTGCCAGTAGTATGGGGACAGGCATCACAGATACGCAGTATTTT.

The genes are TRBV5-6 and TRBJ2-7; 8 bases match TRBD1. Per the germline V gene, CDR1 is SGHDT and CDR2 is YYEEEE. After removal of 3 bases from V and 2 bases from J, the junction contained 4 bases not matched to a gene. This CDR3 has 14 residues. The CDR3 reads CASSSQGAPYEQYF. As DNA, the CDR3 is TGTGCCAGCAGCTCGCAGGGGGCCCCCTACGAGCAGTACTTC.

This sequence joins TRBV9 and TRBJ1-2; D is perhaps TRBD1 (5 bases). Per germline, CDR1 SGDLS and CDR2 YYNGEE. This CDR3 has 14 amino acids. V lost 2 bases, J lost 3 bases, and 11 bases lay in between. The CDR3 spells CASSVGWGDYGYTF. DNA of the CDR3: TGTGCCAGCAGCGTTGGTTGGGGCGACTATGGCTACACCTTC.

The CDR3 spells CATSDPQQGSGELFF. DNA for the CDR3: TGTGCCACCAGTGATCCACAACAGGGGAGCGGGGAGCTGTTTTTT. The chain links TRBV24-1 to TRBJ2-2, with 7 bases fitting TRBD1. The V gene's germline CDR1 is KGHDR and CDR2 SFDVKD. The CDR3 sequence is 15 residues long. The trim removed 3 bases at V and 7 bases at J, leaving 7 bases unmatched.

This chain joins TRBV21-1 and TRBJ2-7; the table's D call, TRBD1, has no DNA check behind it. TRBV21-1 is tagged as a pseudogene. The CDR3 length is 14 residues. The CDR3 nucleotides are TGTGCCAGCAGCATCCCGGGACAGGGCTACGAGCAGTACTTC. Translating it yields CASSIPGQGYEQYF.

The rearrangement joins TRBV7-3 to TRBJ2-1, with D maybe TRBD1 (5 bases). The CDR3 consists of 13 residues. Germline loops: CDR1 SGHTA, CDR2 FQGTGA. V gave up 1 base and J gave up 5 bases, with 6 bases separating them. The CDR3 loop is CASSLIGDNEQFF. The CDR3 nucleotides read TGTGCCAGCAGCTTAATAGGGGACAATGAGCAGTTCTTC.

The chain's CDR3 is CASGLVRDGSNTGELFF. CDR3 in DNA: TGTGCTAGTGGTTTGGTACGGGACGGGAGCAACACCGGGGAGCTGTTTTTT. The chain uses TRBV12-5 and TRBJ2-2; TRBD2 might be the D (6 bases). The CDR3 has 17 residues. V lost 0 bases, J lost 2 bases, and 13 bases lay in between. Germline loops: CDR1 LGHNT, CDR2 FRNRAP.

The genes are TRBV11-2 and TRBJ2-1, with D possibly being TRBD2 (5 bases). The CDR3 sequence is 14 residues long. Germline assignment: CDR1 SGHAT and CDR2 FQNNGV. V shed 4 bases and J shed 6 bases, with 13 bases lying between them. The CDR3 loop reads CASSSIPGSNEQFF. CDR3 bases: TGTGCCAGCAGCTCCATACCGGGGAGCAATGAGCAGTTCTTC.

This chain joins TRBV4-2 and TRBJ1-2; TRBD1 aligns across 8 bases. V shed 6 bases and J 5 bases; nucleotides not matched to a gene: 11. Germline-derived CDR1 and CDR2 are LGHNA and YNFKEQ. There are 15 residues in the CDR3. CDR3 sequence (DNA): TGTGCCAGCAGAGCTCAGGGGGCGTTGAGGTATGGCTACACCTTC. Residues: CASRAQGALRYGYTF.

This CDR3 reads CASSPISTIATNEKLFF. The CDR3 nucleotides are TGTGCCAGCAGTCCCATCTCCACTATCGCAACTAATGAAAAACTGTTTTTT. V and J are TRBV28 and TRBJ1-4; D uncertain. Looked up from germline, CDR1 is MDHEN and CDR2 is SYDVKM. CDR3 length equals 17 residues. V gave up 5 bases and J gave up 0 bases, with 16 bases separating them. The full variable domain, with the rest looked up from reference TRBV28 and TRBJ1-4, is DVKVTQSSRYLVKRTGEKVFLECVQDMDHENMFWYRQDPGLGLRLIYFSYDVKMKEKGDIPEGYSVSREKKERFSLILESASTNQTSMYLCASSPISTIATNEKLFFGSGTQLSVL.

The V and J genes are TRBV4-2 and TRBJ2-3, with 11 bases lining up with TRBD2. V lost 4 bases, J lost 1 base, and 10 bases stayed unmatched. Germline V gene data show CDR1 as LGHNA and CDR2 as YNFKEQ. The length of the CDR3 is 18 residues. DNA of the CDR3: TGTGCCAGCAGCCCCCTGACTAGCGGGAATTATGGCACAGATACGCAGTATTTT. Translating it yields CASSPLTSGNYGTDTQYF.

V gene TRBV9 combines with J gene TRBJ2-1, with D hard to call. This CDR3 contains 13 residues. V shed 0 bases and J shed 12 bases, with 13 bases lying between them. Germline loops: CDR1 SGDLS, CDR2 YYNGEE. The CDR3 nucleotides read TGTGCCAGCAGCGTAGCCAGCTCTAGTGGGCAGTTCTTC. Its translation: CASSVASSSGQFF.

This chain joins TRBV18 and TRBJ1-5; D uncertain. Between the trimmed V and J ends, which lost 2 bases and 0 bases, there was a span of 8 bases. CDR3 length equals 15 residues. Germline CDR1 reads KGHSH; CDR2 reads LQKENI. DNA of the CDR3: TGTGCCAGCTCACCAAGTCAGAATAGCAATCAGCCCCAGCATTTT. Translated: CASSPSQNSNQPQHF.

The V call is TRBV5-1, the J call TRBJ2-1, with a tentative D call TRBD2 (6 bases). The V gene lost 1 base and the J gene lost 6 bases, with 11 bases spanning the gap. Germline-derived CDR1 and CDR2 are SGHRS and YFSETQ. The CDR3 sequence is 14 residues long. The CDR3 coding sequence is TGCGCCAGCAGCTTGCTCGGGGGAGGCAATGAGCAGTTCTTC. This gives the protein CASSLLGGGNEQFF.